This T cell receptor (beta chain) was captured by sequencing in a study of post-analysis software for immune sequencing data. cDNA libraries of TCR beta carried unique molecular identifiers. A single record per CDR3 protein comes from TCRdb applying MiXCR to the PCR reads. This sample has 450,000 to 650,000 distinct CDR3 sequences, with around 40% found just once. Study-level results: Relative to controls, patients had several TRBV segments at higher frequency, with TRBV5-6, TRBV5-1 and TRBV20-1 among these.

Regarding this clonotype: Its antigen is not identified.

The CDR3 sequence is 16 residues long. Per the germline V gene, CDR1 is SGHRS and CDR2 is YFSETQ. J gave up 8 bases and V 4 bases, and 14 bases lay outside the gene matches. Sequencing was performed on blood. The chain recombines TRBV5-1 with TRBJ2-1; 8 bases map to TRBD2. The TCR originated in a girl aged 10 to 17 with multiple sclerosis. This CDR3 is CASSHPIWAGGHEQFF. CDR3 DNA: TGCGCCAGCAGCCACCCCATATGGGCGGGGGGCCATGAGCAGTTCTTC.